A selection of T cell receptor beta chains follows, all from one sample in a study of tumor-infiltrating lymphocytes in oesophageal squamous cell carcinoma. TCRdb reprocessed the PCR reads via MiXCR and lists one record per CDR3 protein. The table includes roughly 20,000 distinct CDR3 sequences, about 43% detected once. Sequenced sample: normal esophageal tissue next to the tumor. These receptors were taken from a female donor with esophageal squamous cell carcinoma. Each CDR3 is given with its conserved first and last residue. Each record gives: clone size, V gene, D gene, J gene, CDR3 protein, CDR3 DNA. The D gene is left open where the match is weak. For some rows the clone size is stated as once, few or many, or as a class when expanded; others skip it.

-	TRBV6-5	-	TRBJ2-5	CASSYRGETQYF	TGTGCCAGCAGTTACAGGGGTGAGACCCAGTACTTC
few	TRBV7-2	TRBD2	TRBJ2-3	CASRMTSGEADTQYF	TGTGCCAGCAGGATGACTAGCGGTGAGGCAGATACGCAGTATTTT
-	TRBV7-3	TRBD1	TRBJ1-4	CASSQDRGEEKLFF	TGTGCCAGCAGCCAAGACAGGGGTGAGGAAAAACTGTTTTTT
once	TRBV6-1	-	TRBJ2-3	CASSSGRDTQYF	TGTGCCAGCAGTTCAGGGCGAGATACGCAGTATTTT
many	TRBV27	-	TRBJ2-2	CASSEKRTGRTGELFF	TGTGCCAGCAGTGAAAAACGTACAGGGCGGACCGGGGAGCTGTTTTTT
medium-sized	TRBV6-6	-	TRBJ2-7	CASSYSSSLGYEQYF	TGTGCCAGCAGTTACTCGTCCTCCCTAGGTTACGAGCAGTACTTC
-	TRBV7-8	-	TRBJ1-5	CASSLGTFNQPQHF	TGTGCCAGCAGCCTAGGGACCTTTAATCAGCCCCAGCATTTT
many	TRBV5-6	-	TRBJ2-7	CASSLVYGRVNEQYF	TGTGCCAGCAGCTTGGTCTATGGCAGGGTCAACGAGCAGTACTTC
-	TRBV7-2	-	TRBJ2-7	CASSFGRDHEQYF	TGTGCCAGCAGCTTTGGGCGAGACCACGAGCAGTACTTC
-	TRBV7-6	TRBD1	TRBJ2-1	CASSPRQGSSNEQFF	TGTGCCAGCAGCCCCAGACAGGGGTCCAGCAATGAGCAGTTCTTC
few	TRBV7-9	-	TRBJ2-1	CASSLPSGEYNEQFF	TGTGCCAGCAGCCTCCCCTCGGGAGAGTACAATGAGCAGTTCTTC
once	TRBV7-6	-	TRBJ1-2	CASSLEAGTYGYTF	TGTGCCAGCAGCTTAGAGGCAGGGACCTATGGCTACACCTTC
-	TRBV27	-	TRBJ1-6	CASSRTVDYNSPLHF	TGTGCCAGCAGTCGGACAGTTGATTATAATTCACCCCTCCACTTC
-	TRBV6-5	-	TRBJ2-3	CASSYTKTSLDFF	TGTGCCAGCAGTTACACGAAGACTAGTCTTGATTTCTTC
-	TRBV12-3/TRBV12-4	TRBD1	TRBJ2-2	CASSGHRGLGTGELFF	TGTGCCAGCAGTGGACACAGGGGGCTGGGTACCGGGGAGCTGTTTTTT
medium-sized	TRBV5-1	-	TRBJ2-1	CASSLGGNEQFF	TGCGCCAGCAGCTTGGGAGGCAATGAGCAGTTCTTC
-	TRBV7-6	-	TRBJ1-1	CASSRQVNTEAFF	TGTGCCAGCAGCCGACAGGTGAACACTGAAGCTTTCTTT
few	TRBV7-6	TRBD2	TRBJ2-5	CASSPGTKQETQYF	TGTGCCAGCAGCCCCGGGACTAAACAAGAGACCCAGTACTTC
-	TRBV7-4	-	TRBJ1-1	CASSLEERGAFF	TGTGCCAGCAGCTTAGAGGAGCGGGGAGCTTTCTTT
-	TRBV7-6	TRBD2	TRBJ2-1	CASSPTRGDYGPGGEQFF	TGTGCCAGCAGCCCCACTCGGGGGGACTACGGTCCGGGTGGTGAGCAGTTCTTC
many	TRBV6-6	-	TRBJ2-2	CASSYGGSPTGELFF	TGTGCCAGCAGTTACGGGGGGTCACCCACCGGGGAGCTGTTTTTT
-	TRBV2	-	TRBJ1-2	CASTRDKEGSTF	TGTGCCAGCACCAGGGACAAGGAAGGCTCCACCTTC
-	TRBV7-4	-	TRBJ2-5	CASSLRYGDNHQETQYF	TGTGCCAGCAGCTTAAGGTATGGGGACAACCACCAAGAGACCCAGTACTTC
-	TRBV11-3	-	TRBJ2-1	CASSLDGRTYYNEQFF	TGTGCCAGCAGCTTAGACGGCAGAACCTATTACAATGAGCAGTTCTTC
many	TRBV5-5	TRBD1	TRBJ1-5	CASSRGTGNNQPQHF	TGTGCCAGCAGCCGAGGGACAGGGAACAATCAGCCCCAGCATTTT
-	TRBV7-3	TRBD1	TRBJ2-4	CASNSRDSQEQYF	TGTGCCAGCAACAGCCGGGACAGTCAAGAGCAGTACTTC
-	TRBV7-8	-	TRBJ2-3	CASSFGGADTQYF	TGTGCCAGCAGCTTTGGGGGTGCAGATACGCAGTATTTT
many	TRBV7-6	-	TRBJ2-7	CASSSGSGQGPYEQYF	TGTGCCAGCAGCTCGGGGTCGGGGCAGGGCCCCTACGAGCAGTACTTC
-	TRBV20-1	TRBD2	TRBJ2-2	CSATYGLAGVGELFF	TGCAGTGCCACTTATGGACTAGCGGGAGTCGGGGAGCTGTTTTTT
medium-sized	TRBV10-1	-	TRBJ2-7	CASSDQGYEQYF	TGCGCCAGCAGTGATCAGGGCTACGAGCAGTACTTC
-	TRBV7-8	TRBD1	TRBJ2-7	CASSLAAGQGIAWSYEQYF	TGTGCCAGCAGCTTAGCCGCGGGACAGGGAATTGCGTGGTCCTACGAGCAGTACTTC
medium-sized	TRBV7-9	-	TRBJ2-1	CASLKVAENNEQFF	TGTGCCAGCCTGAAGGTAGCGGAAAACAATGAGCAGTTCTTC
many	TRBV5-5	TRBD1	TRBJ1-5	CASSLSPGGRSQPQHF	TGTGCCAGCAGCCTGTCCCCAGGGGGGCGAAGTCAGCCCCAGCATTTT
few	TRBV7-6	-	TRBJ2-3	CASSLDTNTDTQYF	TGTGCCAGCAGCTTAGATACAAACACAGATACGCAGTATTTT
many	TRBV5-1	TRBD1	TRBJ1-1	CASSDRDRGRVNTEAFF	TGCGCCAGCAGCGACCGGGACAGGGGGAGGGTCAACACTGAAGCTTTCTTT
-	TRBV7-2	TRBD2	TRBJ2-1	CASSLDLAGMSGELYF	TGTGCCAGCAGCTTAGACCTAGCGGGAATGTCCGGGGAGCTGTACTTC
-	TRBV11-2	TRBD2	TRBJ2-4	CDSSLVGGSTDTQYF	TGTGACAGCAGCTTAGTAGGCGGGAGCACAGATACGCAGTACTTC
-	TRBV7-2	-	TRBJ2-1	CASSQVWSSRYNEQFF	TGTGCCAGCAGCCAGGTTTGGAGCTCACGGTACAATGAGCAGTTCTTC
-	TRBV6-6	-	TRBJ2-1	CASSYVGGVNEQFF	TGTGCCAGCAGTTACGTTGGAGGAGTGAATGAGCAGTTCTTC
-	TRBV7-6	-	TRBJ2-4	CASSLEAGSDWYF	TGTGCCAGCAGCTTAGAGGCTGGGAGCGACTGGTACTTC
-	TRBV7-2	-	TRBJ2-1	CASSPSQSLYNEQFF	TGTGCCAGCAGCCCGAGTCAGTCACTCTACAATGAGCAGTTCTTC
few	TRBV5-4	-	TRBJ1-2	CASSRPTGTPNYGYTF	TGTGCCAGCAGCAGACCAACCGGGACACCTAACTATGGCTACACCTTC
-	TRBV10-3	-	TRBJ2-1	CAISVRGRQNEQFF	TGTGCCATCAGTGTTCGCGGTAGGCAGAATGAGCAGTTCTTC
-	TRBV12-3/TRBV12-4	-	TRBJ2-7	CASSQAASYEQYF	TGTGCCAGCAGTCAAGCGGCCTCCTACGAGCAGTACTTC
few	TRBV6-6	-	TRBJ1-2	CASSLRGTLQGYTF	TGTGCCAGCAGTCTACGGGGGACACTTCAGGGCTACACCTTC